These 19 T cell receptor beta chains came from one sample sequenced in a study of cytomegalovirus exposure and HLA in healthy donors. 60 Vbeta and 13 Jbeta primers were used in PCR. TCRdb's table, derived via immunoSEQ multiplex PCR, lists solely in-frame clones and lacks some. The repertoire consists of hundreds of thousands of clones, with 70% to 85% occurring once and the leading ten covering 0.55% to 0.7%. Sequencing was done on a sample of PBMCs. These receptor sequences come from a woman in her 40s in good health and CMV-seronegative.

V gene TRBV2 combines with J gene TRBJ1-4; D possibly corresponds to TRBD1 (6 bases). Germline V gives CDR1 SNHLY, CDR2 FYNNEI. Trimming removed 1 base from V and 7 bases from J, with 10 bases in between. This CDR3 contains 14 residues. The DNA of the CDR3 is TGTGCCAGCAGTGAAGAAAGGGGGATTGAAAAACTGTTTTTT. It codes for CASSEERGIEKLFF.

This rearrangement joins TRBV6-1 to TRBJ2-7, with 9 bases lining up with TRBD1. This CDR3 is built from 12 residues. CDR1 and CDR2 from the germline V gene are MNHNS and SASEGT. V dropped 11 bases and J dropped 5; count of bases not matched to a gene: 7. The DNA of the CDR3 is TGTGCCGGGGGACAGGGCCCTAACGAGCAGTACTTC. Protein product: CAGGQGPNEQYF.

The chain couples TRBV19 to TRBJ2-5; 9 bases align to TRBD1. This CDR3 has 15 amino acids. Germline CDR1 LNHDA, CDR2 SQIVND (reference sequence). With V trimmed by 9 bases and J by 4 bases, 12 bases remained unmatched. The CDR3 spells CASSWGQGGGETQYF. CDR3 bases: TGTGCCAGCAGCTGGGGACAGGGAGGAGGAGAGACCCAGTACTTC.

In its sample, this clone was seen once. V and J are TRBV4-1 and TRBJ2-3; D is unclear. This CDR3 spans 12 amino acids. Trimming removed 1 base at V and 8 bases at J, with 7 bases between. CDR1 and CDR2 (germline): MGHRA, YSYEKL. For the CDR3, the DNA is TGCGCCAGCAGCCAAGGGCTTGGTACGCAGTATTTT. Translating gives CASSQGLGTQYF.

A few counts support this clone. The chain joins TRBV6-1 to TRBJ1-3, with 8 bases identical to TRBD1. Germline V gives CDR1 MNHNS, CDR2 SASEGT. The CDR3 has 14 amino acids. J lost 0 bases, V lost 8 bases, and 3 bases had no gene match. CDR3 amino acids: CASLTGGSGNTIYF. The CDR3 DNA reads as TGTGCCAGCCTAACAGGGGGCTCTGGAAACACCATATATTTT.

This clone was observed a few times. The CDR3 reads CASSQGGLGQPQHF. As DNA, the CDR3 is TGCGCCAGCAGCCAAGGCGGATTGGGTCAGCCCCAGCATTTT. The gene calls are TRBV4-3 and TRBJ1-5; D ambiguous. CDR3 length equals 14 residues. Trimming cost V 1 base and J 6 bases, with 10 bases left between them. Germline V lookup: CDR1 LGHNA, CDR2 YSLEER.

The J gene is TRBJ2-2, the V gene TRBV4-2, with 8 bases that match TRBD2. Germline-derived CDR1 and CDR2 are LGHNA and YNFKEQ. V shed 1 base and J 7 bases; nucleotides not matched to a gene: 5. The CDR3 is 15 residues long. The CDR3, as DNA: TGTGCCAGCAGCCAAGCGGGGGGGCCGAACGGGGAGCTGTTTTTT. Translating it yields CASSQAGGPNGELFF.

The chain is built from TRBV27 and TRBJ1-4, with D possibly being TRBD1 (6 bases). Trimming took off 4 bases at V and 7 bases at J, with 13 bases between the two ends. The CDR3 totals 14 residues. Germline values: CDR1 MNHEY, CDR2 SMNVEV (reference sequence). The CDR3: CASSSLGQPEKLFF. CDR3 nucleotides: TGTGCCAGCAGTTCTCTCGGACAGCCTGAAAAACTGTTTTTT.

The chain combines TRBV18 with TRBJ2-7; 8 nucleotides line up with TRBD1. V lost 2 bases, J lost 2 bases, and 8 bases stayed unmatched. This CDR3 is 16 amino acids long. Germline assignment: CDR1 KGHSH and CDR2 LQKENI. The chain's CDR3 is CASSPNQGARPYEQYF. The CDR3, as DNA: TGTGCCAGCTCACCAAATCAGGGGGCGCGCCCCTACGAGCAGTACTTC.

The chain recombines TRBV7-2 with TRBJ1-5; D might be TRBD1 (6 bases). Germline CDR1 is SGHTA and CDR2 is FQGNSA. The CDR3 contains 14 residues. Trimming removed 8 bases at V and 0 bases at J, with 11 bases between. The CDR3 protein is CASGRGSSNQPQHF. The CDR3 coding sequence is TGTGCCAGCGGCAGGGGTAGTAGCAATCAGCCCCAGCATTTT. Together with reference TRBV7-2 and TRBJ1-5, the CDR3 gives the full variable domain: GAGVSQSPSNKVTEKGKDVELRCDPISGHTALYWYRQSLGQGLEFLIYFQGNSAPDKSGLPSDRFSAERTGGSVSTLTIQRTQQEDSAVYLCASGRGSSNQPQHFGDGTRLSIL.

The CDR3 DNA reads TGTGCCAGCAGCCCCGGGGGGGGGCAAGATACGCAGTATTTT. Its translation: CASSPGGGQDTQYF. The chain joins TRBV11-2 to TRBJ2-3, with 8 positions matching TRBD2. Germline trimming cut 5 bases from V and 5 bases from J; bases unmatched to any gene: 6. This CDR3 region has 14 residues. Germline-derived CDR1 and CDR2 are SGHAT and FQNNGV.

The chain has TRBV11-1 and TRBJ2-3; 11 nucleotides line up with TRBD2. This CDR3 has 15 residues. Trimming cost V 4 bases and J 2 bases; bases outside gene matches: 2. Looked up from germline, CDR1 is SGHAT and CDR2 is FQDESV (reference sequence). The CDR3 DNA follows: TGTGCCAGCAGCTCGACTAGCGGGGTCACAGATACGCAGTATTTT. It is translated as CASSSTSGVTDTQYF.

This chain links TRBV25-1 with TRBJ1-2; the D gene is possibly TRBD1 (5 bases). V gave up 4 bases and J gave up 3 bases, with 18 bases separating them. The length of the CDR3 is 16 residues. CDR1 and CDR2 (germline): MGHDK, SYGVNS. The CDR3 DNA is TGTGCCAGCAGTGGGGGGGATCGGGGTATCGACTATGGCTACACCTTC. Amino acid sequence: CASSGGDRGIDYGYTF.

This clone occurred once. The CDR3 nucleotides read TGTGCCAGCAGCTTACAGGGGGCGAATTATGGCTACACCTTC. Translated: CASSLQGANYGYTF. The rearrangement uses TRBV7-2 and TRBJ1-2; 8 bases are shared with TRBD1. Germline CDR1 is SGHTA and CDR2 is FQGNSA. The V gene end was trimmed by 2 bases and the J gene end by 5 bases; junction bases not matched to a gene: 4. The CDR3 spans 14 residues.

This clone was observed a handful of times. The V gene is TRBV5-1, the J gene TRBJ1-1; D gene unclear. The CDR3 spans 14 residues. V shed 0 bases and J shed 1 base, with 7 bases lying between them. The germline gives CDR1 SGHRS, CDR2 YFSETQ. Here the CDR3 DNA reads TGCGCCAGCAGCTTGGTAGCCTCGAACACTGAAGCTTTCTTT. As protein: CASSLVASNTEAFF.

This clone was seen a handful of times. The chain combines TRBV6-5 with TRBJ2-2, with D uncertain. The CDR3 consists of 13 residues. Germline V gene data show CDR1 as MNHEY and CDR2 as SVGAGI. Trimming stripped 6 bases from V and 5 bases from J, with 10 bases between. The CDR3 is CASSATWTGELFF. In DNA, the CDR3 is TGTGCCAGCAGCGCCACTTGGACCGGGGAGCTGTTTTTT.

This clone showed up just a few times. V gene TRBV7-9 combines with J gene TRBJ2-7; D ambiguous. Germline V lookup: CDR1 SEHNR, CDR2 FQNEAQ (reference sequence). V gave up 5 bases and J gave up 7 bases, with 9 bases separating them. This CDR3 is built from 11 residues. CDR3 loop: CASSRGGEQYF. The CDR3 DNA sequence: TGTGCCAGCAGCAGAGGTGGGGAGCAGTACTTC. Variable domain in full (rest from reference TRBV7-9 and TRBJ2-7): DTGVSQNPRHKITKRGQNVTFRCDPISEHNRLYWYRQTLGQGPEFLTYFQNEAQLEKSRLLSDRFSAERPKGSFSTLEIQRTEQGDSAMYLCASSRGGEQYFGPGTRLTVT.

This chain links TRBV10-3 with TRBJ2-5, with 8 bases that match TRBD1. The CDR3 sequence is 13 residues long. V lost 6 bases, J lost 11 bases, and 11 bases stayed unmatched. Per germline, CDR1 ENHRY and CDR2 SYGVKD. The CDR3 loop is CAIRPDREPEQYF. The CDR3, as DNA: TGTGCCATCAGGCCGGACAGGGAGCCAGAGCAGTACTTC.

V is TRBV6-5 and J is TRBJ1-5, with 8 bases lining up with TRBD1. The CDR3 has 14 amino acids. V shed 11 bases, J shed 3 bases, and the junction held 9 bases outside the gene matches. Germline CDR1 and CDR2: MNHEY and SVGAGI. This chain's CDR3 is CASRDRNTNQPQHF. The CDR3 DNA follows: TGTGCCTCCAGGGACAGGAATACCAATCAGCCCCAGCATTTT.